This TCR beta chain was found in a study of long-term antiretroviral therapy in people with HIV. The germline V gene encodes CDR1 KGHSH and CDR2 LQKENI. Losses at the gene ends were 6 bases for V and 2 bases for J; bases not matched to a gene: 8. The CDR3 length is 15 residues. Findings and caveats of the study: For ART adherence, viral resistance and therapy changes, no data were available. Repertoires in HIV (unlike those of controls) had narrower CDR3 length ranges.

Of note for this clone: Its antigen is undetermined.

With survey level as its setting, the immunoSEQ assay was v3.0. Each sample aimed for about 35,000-50,000 sequenced T-cell genomes. The assay was immunoSEQ multiplex PCR, and TCRdb's table has in-frame clones only and misses some. This sample carries approximately 17,000 clones, 88% of them seen once, and the ten largest clones take approximately 12%. V usage is TRBV18 and J usage is TRBJ2-7; 9 nucleotides align to TRBD1. This clonotype was sampled from a man between 50 and 59 years old with HIV. The sample here was unsorted PBMCs, taken 0.7 years before starting antiretroviral therapy. DNA of the CDR3: TGTGCCAGCTCTCCCTCCGGGACAGGGACCTACGAGCAGTACTTC. It encodes CASSPSGTGTYEQYF.